The clone carrying this T cell receptor (beta chain) occurred many times. The CDR3 extends over 15 amino acids. With V trimmed by 2 bases and J by 5 bases, 5 bases remained unmatched. Germline V CDR1 and CDR2: LNHDA, SQIVND (reference sequence). Ophthalmopathy patients showed a Clinical Activity Score of at least 3, NOSPECS grade of at least 4 and duration under 3 months. Amplified regions were TCR beta CDR3 sequences from RNA transcripts. TCR CDR3 regions were first amplified by RT-PCR with HTBI primers. MiXCR was run by TCRdb on the multiplex PCR reads, yielding one entry per CDR3 protein. The repertoire holds about 260,000 distinct CDR3 sequences, with roughly 22% as singletons. The data originate from a study of T cells in Graves' hyperthyroidism and ophthalmopathy.

The J gene is TRBJ2-1, the V gene TRBV19, with 8 bases that match TRBD1. This TCR derives from a man aged 25-45 years with Graves' ophthalmopathy. Material for sequencing was blood. The CDR3 DNA sequence: TGTGCCAGTAGTATACGGCCAGGGGGCAACAATGAGCAGTTCTTC. Protein product: CASSIRPGGNNEQFF.